This TCR beta chain originates from a study of blood T cell repertoires in COVID-19. V lost 7 bases to trimming and J lost 10 bases, with 14 bases between them. This CDR3 contains 12 residues. Assay: immunoSEQ multiplex PCR; the TCRdb copy retains only in-frame clones and omits some. The sample lists about 67,000 clones, 85% to 90% seen once, with about 1.2% in the top ten. The sequenced sample was peripheral blood. This TCR was recovered from a woman aged 55-75 years with acute or convalescent COVID-19. The chain employs TRBV12-3 or TRBV12-4 and TRBJ2-1; a possible D gene is TRBD1 (5 bases). In DNA, the CDR3 is TGTGCCAGCACCTCAGCATGGACAGAGCAGTTCTTC. Protein sequence: CASTSAWTEQFF.